This TCR beta chain was identified in a study of regulatory T cells in long-lasting Graves disease. Overall study results and limits: With a small sample size, accuracy may have been reduced. Among samples with persistent disease, TRBV28, TRBJ1-2 and TRBJ2-5 were favored.

This CDR3 spans 15 amino acids. V was pared by 3 bases and J by 1 base, with 6 bases of the junction left unmatched. Germline loops: CDR1 SGDLS, CDR2 YYNGEE. This clonotype was found a few times. The target antigen is unknown. According to the study, TCR beta libraries were built with iRepertoire HTBI primers and CDR3-region Arm-PCR. TCRdb passed the multiplex PCR reads through MiXCR, listing each CDR3 protein once. In the table there are roughly 400,000 distinct CDR3 sequences, less than 25% of which are singletons. Time point specified: persistent/refractory GD, antithyroid drugs over 5 years with positive TRAb. The TCR library was made from RNA extracted from PBMCs. EDTA tubes collected around 10 milliliters of peripheral blood.

This TCR was recovered from a female donor with Graves disease. The chain couples TRBV9 to TRBJ1-1; TRBD1 matches at 7 bases. The input for sequencing was peripheral blood mononuclear cells (PBMCs), taken when the disease was refractory, from a patient treated with antithyroid drugs. The CDR3 nucleotides are TGTGCCAGCAGCGCTGATGACAGGGAGAACACTGAAGCTTTCTTT. It specifies CASSADDRENTEAFF.